This record looks at one TCR beta chain sequence and its context. Its antigen is currently unknown. PCR used 60 Vbeta primers and 13 Jbeta primers. Measured with immunoSEQ multiplex PCR; TCRdb has only the in-frame clones, and not every one. The sample records about 120,000 clones, around three quarters being singletons. The sample is drawn from a study of cytomegalovirus exposure and HLA in healthy donors. Study information: Researchers found that around 80% of over 350 genotyped donors fell within the Caucasian-associated ancestry cluster. Study-wide results and limits: V- and J-gene trimming in TCR beta was tied to a missense DCLRE1C variant by an analysis performed later.

Material for sequencing was PBMCs. The TCR was taken from a man younger than 45 in good health and CMV-seropositive.

CDR3 nucleotides: TGTGCCAGCAGCCAGGGGACGGGACAGAGCTCCTACGAGCAGTACTTC. Residues: CASSQGTGQSSYEQYF. The chain couples TRBV9 to TRBJ2-7, with TRBD1 matching over 7 bases. Unmatched junction bases numbered 10, after V lost 4 bases and J lost 0 bases. Germline CDR1 reads SGDLS; CDR2 reads YYNGEE. The CDR3 sequence is 16 residues long.